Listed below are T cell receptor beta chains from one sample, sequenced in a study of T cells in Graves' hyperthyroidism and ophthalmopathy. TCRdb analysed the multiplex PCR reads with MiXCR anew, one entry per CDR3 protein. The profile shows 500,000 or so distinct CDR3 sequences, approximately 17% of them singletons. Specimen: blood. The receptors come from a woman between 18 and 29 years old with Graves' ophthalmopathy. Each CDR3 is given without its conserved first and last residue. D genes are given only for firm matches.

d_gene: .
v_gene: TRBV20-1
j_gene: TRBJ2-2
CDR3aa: SARGKWTGELF

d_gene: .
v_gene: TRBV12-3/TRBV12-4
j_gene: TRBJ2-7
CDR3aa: ASSLSFGAASYEQY

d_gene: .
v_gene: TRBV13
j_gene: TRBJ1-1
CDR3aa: ASSTAAGWNTEAF

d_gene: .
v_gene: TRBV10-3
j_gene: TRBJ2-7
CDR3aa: AISESRGNSWEQY

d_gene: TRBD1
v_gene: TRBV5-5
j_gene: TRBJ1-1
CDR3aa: ASSFRRTGQGGTEAF

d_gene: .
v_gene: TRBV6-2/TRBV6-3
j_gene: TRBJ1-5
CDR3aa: ASSYSRVGNQPQH

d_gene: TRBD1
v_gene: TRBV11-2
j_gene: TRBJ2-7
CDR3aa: ASSQRTGGFYEQY

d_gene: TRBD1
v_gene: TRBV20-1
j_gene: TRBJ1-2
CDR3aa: SARNRGLNYGYT

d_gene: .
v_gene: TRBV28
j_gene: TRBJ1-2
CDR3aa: ASSLTGVANYGYT

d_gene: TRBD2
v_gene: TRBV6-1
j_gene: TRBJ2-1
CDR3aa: ASSPPGLGHEQF

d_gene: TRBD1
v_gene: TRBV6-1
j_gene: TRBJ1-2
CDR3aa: ASIEDGQGFNGYT

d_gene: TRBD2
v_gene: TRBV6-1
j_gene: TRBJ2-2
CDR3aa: ASTPLAGGFTGELF

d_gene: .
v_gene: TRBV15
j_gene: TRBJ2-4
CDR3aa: ATSRDLGLWADIQY

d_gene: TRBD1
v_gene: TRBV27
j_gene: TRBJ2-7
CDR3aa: ASSLGTVNTYEQY

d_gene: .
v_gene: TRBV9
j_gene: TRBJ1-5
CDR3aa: ASSIDGANQPQH

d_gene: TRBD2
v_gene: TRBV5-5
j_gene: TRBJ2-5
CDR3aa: ASSLSFSGGYQETQY

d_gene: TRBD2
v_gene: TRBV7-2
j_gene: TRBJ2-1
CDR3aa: ASSLAGLAGESEQF

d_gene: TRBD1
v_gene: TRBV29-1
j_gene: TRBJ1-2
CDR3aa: SAGRTGDGYGYT

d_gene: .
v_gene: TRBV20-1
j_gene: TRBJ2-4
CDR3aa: SALRTGDIQY

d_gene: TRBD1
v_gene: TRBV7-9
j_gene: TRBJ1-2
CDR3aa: ASSSRGGTIKQGAPFGYT

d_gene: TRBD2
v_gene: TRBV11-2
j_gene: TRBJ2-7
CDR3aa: AGSPLTSRTPYEQY

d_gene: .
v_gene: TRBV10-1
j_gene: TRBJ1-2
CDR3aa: ASSESNSYGYT

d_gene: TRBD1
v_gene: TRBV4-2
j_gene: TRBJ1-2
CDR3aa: ASSQAGTGDNYGYT

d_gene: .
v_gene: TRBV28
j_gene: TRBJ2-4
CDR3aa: ASSLMEGLAKNIQY

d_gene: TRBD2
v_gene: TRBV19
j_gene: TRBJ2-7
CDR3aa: ASSFSGRFEMSYEQY

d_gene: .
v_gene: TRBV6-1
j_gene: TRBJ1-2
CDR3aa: ASTDGENYGHT

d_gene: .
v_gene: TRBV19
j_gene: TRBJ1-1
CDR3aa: ASTFRASGDTEAF

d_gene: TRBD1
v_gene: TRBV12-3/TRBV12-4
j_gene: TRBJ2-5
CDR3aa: ASSSGDRGETQY

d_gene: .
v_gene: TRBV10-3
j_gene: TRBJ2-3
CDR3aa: AISTLIPTDTQY

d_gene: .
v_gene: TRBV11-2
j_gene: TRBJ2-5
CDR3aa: ASTHSKFQETQY

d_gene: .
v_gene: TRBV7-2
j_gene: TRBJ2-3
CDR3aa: ASSPRTDTQY

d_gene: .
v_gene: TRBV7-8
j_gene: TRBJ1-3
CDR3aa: ASSLKSGGNTIY

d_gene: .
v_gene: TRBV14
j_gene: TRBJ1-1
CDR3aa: ASSQAVDQGMNTEAF

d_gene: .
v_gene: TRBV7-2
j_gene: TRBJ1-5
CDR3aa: ASSPTDGSNQPQH

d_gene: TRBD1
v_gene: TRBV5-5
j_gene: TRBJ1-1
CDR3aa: ASSLGDSILNTEAF

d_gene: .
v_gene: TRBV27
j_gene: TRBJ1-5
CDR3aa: ASSLSGRGNQPQH

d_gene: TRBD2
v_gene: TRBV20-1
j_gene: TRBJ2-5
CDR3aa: SARRAGGQETQY

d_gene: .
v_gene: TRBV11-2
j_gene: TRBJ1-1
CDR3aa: ASSFPGGGGNTEAF

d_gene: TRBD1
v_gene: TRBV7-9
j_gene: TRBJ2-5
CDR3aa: ASSAWTGGQETQY

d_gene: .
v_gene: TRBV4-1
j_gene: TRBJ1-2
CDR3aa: ASSHPEGTAGGYT

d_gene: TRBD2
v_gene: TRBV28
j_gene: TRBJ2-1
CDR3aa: ASSQSGGYDNEQF

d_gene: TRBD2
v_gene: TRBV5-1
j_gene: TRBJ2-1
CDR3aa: ASSSGLAGRNEQF

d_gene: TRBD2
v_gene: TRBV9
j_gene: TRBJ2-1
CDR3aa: ASAGGAGVGYEQF

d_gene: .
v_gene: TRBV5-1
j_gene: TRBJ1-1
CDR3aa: ASTFVGQGVSSAF

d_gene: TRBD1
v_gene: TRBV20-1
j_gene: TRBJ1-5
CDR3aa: SVSSPGQYSNQPQH

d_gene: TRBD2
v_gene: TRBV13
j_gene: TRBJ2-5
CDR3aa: ASSLELAGGGETQY

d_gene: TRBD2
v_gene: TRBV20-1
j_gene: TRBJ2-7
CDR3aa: SARAGLAGLYEQY

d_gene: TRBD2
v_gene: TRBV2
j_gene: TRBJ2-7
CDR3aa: ASRIGLAGAYEQY

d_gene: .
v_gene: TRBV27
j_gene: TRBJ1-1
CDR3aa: ASSTIQYTEAF

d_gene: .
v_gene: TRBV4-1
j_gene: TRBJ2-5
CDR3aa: ASSLTQGRVETQY

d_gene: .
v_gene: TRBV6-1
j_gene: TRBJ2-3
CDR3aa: ASSEDTQY

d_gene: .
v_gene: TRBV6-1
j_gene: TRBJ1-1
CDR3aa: ASSEWGDTEAF

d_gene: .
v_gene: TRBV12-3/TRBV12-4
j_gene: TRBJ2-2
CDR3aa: ASSLAPRAGELF

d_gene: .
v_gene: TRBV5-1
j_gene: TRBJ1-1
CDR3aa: ASSPSYGNTEAF

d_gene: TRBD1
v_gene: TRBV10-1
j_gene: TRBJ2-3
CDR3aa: ASRKVQGAQQDTQY

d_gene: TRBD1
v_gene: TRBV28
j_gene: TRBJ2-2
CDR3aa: ASRSGTGNTGELF

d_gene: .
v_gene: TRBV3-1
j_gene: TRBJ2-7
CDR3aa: ASSQRERDYEQY

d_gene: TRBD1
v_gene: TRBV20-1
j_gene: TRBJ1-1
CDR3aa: SAPPDRADTEAF

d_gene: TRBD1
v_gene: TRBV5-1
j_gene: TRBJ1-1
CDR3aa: ASSPTGFTEAF

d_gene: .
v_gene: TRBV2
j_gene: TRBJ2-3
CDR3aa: ASVGETDTQY